Listed below are T cell receptor beta chains from one sample, sequenced in a study of blood T cell repertoires in COVID-19. Data came from immunoSEQ multiplex PCR; TCRdb stores just in-frame clones and leaves some out. Of around 450,000 clones detected, approximately 90% appear once; the ten largest clones hold about 4.5%. Specimen: peripheral blood. Receptors were obtained from a woman aged 30 to 39 with acute or convalescent COVID-19. CDR3s include the opening cysteine and the closing phenylalanine or tryptophan. A D gene is named only where the DNA matches it firmly. Size is stated for part of the rows, as once, few or many counts, or as a class when the clone is expanded.

D | size | J | V | DNA | CDR3
. | . | TRBJ2-4 | TRBV6-2/TRBV6-3 | TGTGCCAGCAGTTGGACAGACCTAGCCAAAAACATTCAGTACTTC | CASSWTDLAKNIQYF
TRBD1 | . | TRBJ1-3 | TRBV4-1 | TGCGCCAGCAGCCCTGCAGGGACAGGGACTGGAAACACCATATATTTT | CASSPAGTGTGNTIYF
. | . | TRBJ2-7 | TRBV27 | TGTGCCAGCAGACATCATGCGGGTACTGATACCTACGAGCAGTACTTC | CASRHHAGTDTYEQYF
TRBD2 | . | TRBJ2-7 | TRBV30 | TGTGCCTGGAGGCCGTTAGCGGGCTCCGAGCAGTACTTC | CAWRPLAGSEQYF
TRBD1 | . | TRBJ2-7 | TRBV7-8 | TGTGCCAGCAGCTTTTCAGGGGGAAGTGACGAGCAGTACTTC | CASSFSGGSDEQYF
. | . | TRBJ1-2 | TRBV4-1 | TGCGCCAGCAGCCAAGTGCCGCTATATGCCCCTGGCTACACCTTC | CASSQVPLYAPGYTF
. | . | TRBJ2-2 | TRBV5-1 | TGCGCCAGCAGCTTGGGGCGGGGAGGCACCGGGGAGCTGTTTTTT | CASSLGRGGTGELFF
TRBD1 | . | TRBJ2-5 | TRBV28 | TGTGCCAGCAGAAGACAGGGGTGGGAGACCCAGTACTTC | CASRRQGWETQYF
. | . | TRBJ2-3 | TRBV27 | TGTGCCAGCAGCCTTGCAGGGCCCACAGATACGCAGTATTTT | CASSLAGPTDTQYF
. | once | TRBJ1-1 | TRBV5-8 | TGTGCCACCACCCCACTTATGAACACTGAAGCTTTCTTT | CATTPLMNTEAFF
. | . | TRBJ2-2 | TRBV4-1 | TGCGCCAGCAGCCAAGATCGAGTAGTTGCTCGCCGGGAGCTGTTTTTT | CASSQDRVVARRELFF
. | . | TRBJ1-5 | TRBV30 | TGTGCCTGGAGTGTATCCGGCAGGGCCGGGAGCAATCAGCCCCAGCATTTT | CAWSVSGRAGSNQPQHF
TRBD2 | once | TRBJ2-3 | TRBV2 | TGTGCCAGCCAAAACGAACTAGCGGGGGGCGGAGATACGCAGTATTTT | CASQNELAGGGDTQYF
. | . | TRBJ1-4 | TRBV5-5 | TGTGCCAGCAGCTTAAACCCGGGGGCAACTAATGAAAAACTGTTTTTT | CASSLNPGATNEKLFF
TRBD1 | . | TRBJ1-6 | TRBV7-3 | TGTGCCAGCAGCTTGACAGGGGTTGGTTCACCCCTCCACTTT | CASSLTGVGSPLHF
. | . | TRBJ2-5 | TRBV12-3/TRBV12-4 | TGTGCCAGCAGTCTTACTGGTCCGGAGACCCAGTACTTC | CASSLTGPETQYF
TRBD1 | . | TRBJ2-7 | TRBV29-1 | TGCAGCATCCGGACAGGGGCGGTTGAGCAGTACTTC | CSIRTGAVEQYF
TRBD2 | . | TRBJ2-2 | TRBV7-3 | TGTGCCAGCAGCTTAATGGGAGGGGCGAACACCGGGGAGCTGTTTTTT | CASSLMGGANTGELFF
TRBD1 | . | TRBJ2-3 | TRBV24-1 | TGTGCCACCAGTGACCGACAGGGGGTGACAGATACGCAGTATTTT | CATSDRQGVTDTQYF
. | . | TRBJ2-5 | TRBV29-1 | TGCAGCGTATCCACGGACAACCAAGAGACCCAGTACTTC | CSVSTDNQETQYF
TRBD1 | . | TRBJ1-6 | TRBV3-1/TRBV3-2 | TGTGCCAGCAGCCAAGGATTAGGGGGACAGGGCGGGTATAATTCACCCCTCCACTTT | CASSQGLGGQGGYNSPLHF
. | . | TRBJ1-5 | TRBV15 | TGTGCCACCAGCAGAGATCCGGGCAGGGGCAATCAGCCCCAGCATTTT | CATSRDPGRGNQPQHF
. | . | TRBJ1-6 | TRBV11-3 | TGTGCCAGCAGCAGAGGACAGAATTCACCCCTCCACTTT | CASSRGQNSPLHF
. | . | TRBJ2-5 | TRBV2 | TGTGCCAGCAACCCGGTCGGGGGAAAAGAGACCCAGTACTTC | CASNPVGGKETQYF
. | . | TRBJ1-2 | TRBV5-8 | TGTGCCAGCAGCTTTGTAAGCCAGGGAAACGGCTACACCTTC | CASSFVSQGNGYTF
. | once | TRBJ2-6 | TRBV5-5 | TGTGCCAGCAGCCAGATAGGAGGCTCTGGGGCCAACGTCCTGACTTTC | CASSQIGGSGANVLTF
TRBD2 | once | TRBJ2-3 | TRBV4-1 | TGCGCCAGCAGCCAACACGCAGCGGCGGGGGGGAACACAGATACGCAGTATTTT | CASSQHAAAGGNTDTQYF
TRBD1 | . | TRBJ1-4 | TRBV7-9 | TGTGCCAGCAGGTTGGACAGGCACGGAGAAAAACTGTTTTTT | CASRLDRHGEKLFF
. | once | TRBJ2-6 | TRBV2 | TGTGCCAGCAGTGAAGCGGCGAGGTCTGGGGCCAACGTCCTGACTTTC | CASSEAARSGANVLTF
TRBD1 | . | TRBJ1-6 | TRBV3-1/TRBV3-2 | TGTGCCAGCAGCCTAGATCGGACAGGGGGATACTCACCCCTCCACTTT | CASSLDRTGGYSPLHF
TRBD2 | . | TRBJ2-3 | TRBV4-1 | TGCGCCAGCAGCCCCCGACCGCCTAGCGGAATCCGACCAGATACGCAGTATTTT | CASSPRPPSGIRPDTQYF
. | . | TRBJ2-5 | TRBV20-1 | TGCAGTGCTAGTGAGGCTCGTTGGACAGCCCAAGAGACCCAGTACTTC | CSASEARWTAQETQYF
. | . | TRBJ1-4 | TRBV25-1 | TGTGCCAGCAGTGATCTCGATCCAGGACAGTATATTGAAAAACTGTTTTTT | CASSDLDPGQYIEKLFF
. | few | TRBJ1-5 | TRBV3-1/TRBV3-2 | TGTGCCAGCAGCCATAGGGGTGGGGAAGGCAATCAGCCCCAGCATTTT | CASSHRGGEGNQPQHF
. | . | TRBJ2-3 | TRBV11-2 | TGTGCCAGCAGATACAGGGTAACCACAGATACGCAGTATTTT | CASRYRVTTDTQYF
TRBD1 | once | TRBJ2-2 | TRBV6-2/TRBV6-3 | TGTGCCAGCAGTTACCCGGGACAGATGAACACCGGGGAGCTGTTTTTT | CASSYPGQMNTGELFF
. | once | TRBJ2-5 | TRBV11-2 | TGTGCCAGCAGCTTTTACAGGGCGGAGACCCAGTACTTC | CASSFYRAETQYF
. | . | TRBJ2-1 | TRBV19 | TGTGCCAGTAGTATATCGGGGGGCGAGGGAGAAAATGAGCAGTTCTTC | CASSISGGEGENEQFF
TRBD2 | . | TRBJ2-7 | TRBV7-3 | TGTGCCAGCAGCTTAATGGGACTAGCCGCCGAGCAGTACTTC | CASSLMGLAAEQYF
TRBD2 | . | TRBJ2-3 | TRBV6-6 | TGTGCCAGCAGTCTCGGGACTAGAGGTACAGATACGCAGTATTTT | CASSLGTRGTDTQYF
TRBD1 | few | TRBJ1-5 | TRBV18 | TGTGCCAGCTCGCGACAGGGGGCAGATCAGCCCCAGCATTTT | CASSRQGADQPQHF
. | . | TRBJ1-2 | TRBV6-5 | TGTGCCAGCGCGGCCTTTCCTAACTATGGCTACACCTTC | CASAAFPNYGYTF
TRBD1 | . | TRBJ1-5 | TRBV28 | TGTGCCAGCAGACCACAGGGGGCTAGCAATCAGCCCCAGCATTTT | CASRPQGASNQPQHF
TRBD1 | . | TRBJ2-4 | TRBV30 | TGTGCCTGGAGTAGGGGGCAGAACTCGACCGGCCTAGCCAAAAACATTCAGTACTTC | CAWSRGQNSTGLAKNIQYF
TRBD1 | . | TRBJ1-1 | TRBV2 | TGTGCCAGCGGTCGGACAGGGACAATGAACACTGAAGCTTTCTTT | CASGRTGTMNTEAFF
TRBD1 | . | TRBJ1-1 | TRBV5-1 | TGCGCCAGCAGCCCCCAGACAGGGGTGAACACTGAAGCTTTCTTT | CASSPQTGVNTEAFF
. | . | TRBJ2-7 | TRBV4-1 | TGCGCCAGCAGCCAACTTCCCGGCTACGAGCAGTACTTC | CASSQLPGYEQYF
TRBD1 | . | TRBJ1-6 | TRBV7-9 | TGTGCCAGCAGCACCCCAACACAGGGGTTGCCCTATAATTCACCCCTCCACTTT | CASSTPTQGLPYNSPLHF
. | . | TRBJ2-6 | TRBV7-3 | TGTGCCAGCAGCTTAAGGGGCCCTGGGGCCAACGTCCTGACTTTC | CASSLRGPGANVLTF
TRBD1 | once | TRBJ2-7 | TRBV27 | TGTGCCAGCAGTTTATCTAGACAGGGGGCGAGGGAGCAGTACTTC | CASSLSRQGAREQYF
. | . | TRBJ1-4 | TRBV9 | TGTGCCAGCAGCGTTACGGGGACTACTAATGAAAAACTGTTTTTT | CASSVTGTTNEKLFF
. | . | TRBJ2-3 | TRBV6-1 | TGTGCCAGCAGTGAGGCGACATTTTCTAGCACAGATACGCAGTATTTT | CASSEATFSSTDTQYF
. | . | TRBJ2-3 | TRBV3-1/TRBV3-2 | TGTGCCAGCAGCCAAGATCGGGGGGCCCACACAGATACGCAGTATTTT | CASSQDRGAHTDTQYF
TRBD1 | . | TRBJ2-3 | TRBV27 | TGTGCCAGCAGTTTGACCCCAAGCCGGGACAGGGCAACAGATACGCAGTATTTT | CASSLTPSRDRATDTQYF
TRBD1 | . | TRBJ1-6 | TRBV4-1 | TGCGCCAGCAGCCCACAGGACAGGGGAGGTATTTCACCCCTCCACTTT | CASSPQDRGGISPLHF
. | . | TRBJ2-2 | TRBV5-6 | TGTGCCAGCAGCTTCAGCGGAGAGACCGGGGAGCTGTTTTTT | CASSFSGETGELFF
TRBD1 | . | TRBJ1-4 | TRBV5-1 | TGCGCCAGCAGCAGGACAGGGCCTGAAAAACTGTTTTTT | CASSRTGPEKLFF
TRBD2 | . | TRBJ2-5 | TRBV4-2 | TGTGCCAGCAGCCAAACCCGAGTTGGGACTAGCGGGGGGGCAGGGGAGACCCAGTACTTC | CASSQTRVGTSGGAGETQYF